The 13 T cell receptor beta chains below all came from one sample that was sequenced in a study of shared clonotypes between healthy human individuals. Sequencing was performed with immunoSEQ multiplex PCR; in TCRdb, only in-frame clones are kept and a portion is missing. The repertoire includes about 2.3 million clones, more than 85% of them detected once, and 0.39% sits in the top ten. Sequenced material: naive CD4+ T cells from PBMCs. The subset: CD45RA+ positively selected. These receptor sequences come from a man aged 18-30 years in good health. Some clones in this sample may be carry-over from other donors' samples.

A note on this clone: Other nucleotide sequences from this sample produce the same CDR3. The rearrangement links TRBV5-4 to TRBJ1-2; D possibly corresponds to TRBD1 (6 bases). Per the germline V gene, CDR1 is SGHNT and CDR2 is YYREEE (reference sequence). V was pared by 0 bases and J by 4 bases, with 10 bases between. The CDR3 covers 14 residues. CDR3 protein: CASSLVGGGYGYTF. Written as DNA, the CDR3 is TGTGCCAGCAGCTTGGTAGGGGGGGGCTATGGCTACACCTTC. Full variable domain (missing parts from reference TRBV5-4 and TRBJ1-2): ETGVTQSPTHLIKTRGQQVTLRCSSQSGHNTVSWYQQALGQGPQFIFQYYREEENGRGNFPPRFSGLQFPNYSSELNVNALELDDSALYLCASSLVGGGYGYTFGSGTRLTVV.

V usage is TRBV5-1 and J usage is TRBJ2-2; 7 bases align to TRBD1. V was clipped by 2 bases and J by 3 bases; unmatched bases: 7. The CDR3 sequence is 16 residues long. Germline CDR1 is SGHRS and CDR2 is YFSETQ. The CDR3 coding sequence is TGCGCCAGCAGCTTCCAGGCCAGGGGGTACACCGGGGAGCTGTTTTTT. Translating gives CASSFQARGYTGELFF.

The sample holds one count of this clone. This chain links TRBV5-1 with TRBJ1-4, with 9 bases that match TRBD1. Per germline, CDR1 SGHRS and CDR2 YFSETQ. V was clipped by 4 bases and J by 8 bases; unmatched bases: 21. This CDR3 is built from 19 residues. CDR3 coding DNA: TGCGCCAGCAGCGAAGCGCTGGGACAGGGAAGAACCCCTACCGAAAAACTGTTTTTT. This encodes CASSEALGQGRTPTEKLFF.

V is TRBV11-2 and J is TRBJ2-5; D is ambiguous. The CDR3 covers 13 residues. Per germline, CDR1 SGHAT and CDR2 FQNNGV. Trimming removed 2 bases from V and 5 bases from J, with 9 bases in between. CDR3 nucleotide sequence: TGTGCCAGCAGCTTAAGTTCGGAGGAGACCCAGTACTTC. Translated, it gives CASSLSSEETQYF.

The chain recombines TRBV7-3 with TRBJ2-2; D is perhaps TRBD2 (5 bases). V dropped 5 bases and J dropped 6 bases, with 16 bases sitting between them. The CDR3 length is 15 residues. Germline CDR1 is SGHTA and CDR2 is FQGTGA. CDR3 coding DNA: TGTGCCAGCAGCAAAAACGGCGGGCAGTCCGGGGAGCTGTTTTTT. Translating gives CASSKNGGQSGELFF. Complete variable domain (other parts from reference TRBV7-3 and TRBJ2-2): GAGVSQTPSNKVTEKGKYVELRCDPISGHTALYWYRQSLGQGPEFLIYFQGTGAADDSGLPNDRFFAVRPEGSVSTLKIQRTERGDSAVYLCASSKNGGQSGELFFGEGSRLTVL.

The rearrangement joins TRBV5-1 to TRBJ2-3; no firm D call. This CDR3 comprises 13 residues. With 1 base removed from V and 2 bases from J, the gap between germline ends came to 5 bases. The germline CDR1 and CDR2 sequences are SGHRS and YFSETQ. The DNA for the CDR3 is TGCGCCAGCAGCTTGACCTTCACAGATACGCAGTATTTT. It encodes CASSLTFTDTQYF.

The rearrangement uses TRBV6-1 and TRBJ2-7; tentatively, D is TRBD2 (5 bases). The V gene lost 7 bases and the J gene lost 3 bases, with 10 bases spanning the gap. The CDR3 has 12 residues. Germline assignment: CDR1 MNHNS and CDR2 SASEGT. CDR3 DNA: TGTGCCAGCATGGGAGATGTCTACGAGCAGTACTTC. As protein: CASMGDVYEQYF.

On this clone: This same CDR3 is encoded by further DNA sequences in the sample. The V call is TRBV19, the J call TRBJ2-3, with 11 positions matching TRBD2. The V and J ends lost 4 bases and 0 bases, in that order; junction bases with no gene match: 3. The CDR3 is made up of 16 amino acids. Germline values: CDR1 LNHDA, CDR2 SQIVND (reference sequence). The CDR3 here is CASSTRLAGSTDTQYF. The CDR3 DNA follows: TGTGCCAGTAGTACCAGACTAGCGGGAAGCACAGATACGCAGTATTTT.

This sequence joins TRBV10-3 and TRBJ2-5; no reliable D call. The J call is in doubt because the DNA end fits TRBJ2-7 better. Germline CDR1 is ENHRY and CDR2 is SYGVKD. The CDR3 spans 11 residues. DNA of the CDR3: TGTGCCATCAGTGAGGAGTACGAGCAGTACTTC. This translates into CAISEEYEQYF.

V is TRBV15 and J is TRBJ2-2; 11 positions match TRBD2. The CDR3 consists of 16 residues. The germline gives CDR1 LNHNV, CDR2 YYDKDF (reference sequence). The J segment lost 6 bases and the V segment lost 1 base, leaving 4 bases of the junction unmatched. CDR3 residues: CATSRVSGRVPGELFF. In DNA, the CDR3 is TGTGCCACCAGCAGAGTTAGCGGGAGGGTTCCCGGGGAGCTGTTTTTT. Together with reference TRBV15 and TRBJ2-2, the CDR3 gives the full variable domain: DAMVIQNPRYQVTQFGKPVTLSCSQTLNHNVMYWYQQKSSQAPKLLFHYYDKDFNNEADTPDNFQSRRPNTSFCFLDIRSPGLGDTAMYLCATSRVSGRVPGELFFGEGSRLTVL.

This clone came up a few times. The chain links TRBV15 to TRBJ1-2; D not certain. This CDR3 is 12 amino acids long. The germline V gene encodes CDR1 LNHNV and CDR2 YYDKDF (reference sequence). Trimming pared 2 bases from V and 0 bases from J, leaving 1 base between. The CDR3 loop is CATSRTNYGYTF. CDR3 coding DNA: TGTGCCACCAGCAGAACTAACTATGGCTACACCTTC.

The V and J genes are TRBV5-4 and TRBJ2-5; D unclear. V gave up 2 bases and J gave up 2 bases, with 13 bases separating them. Germline assignment: CDR1 SGHNT and CDR2 YYREEE (reference sequence). The CDR3 covers 15 residues. The CDR3, as DNA: TGTGCCAGCAGCTTTTCTTCGGCAGCGCAAGAGACCCAGTACTTC. Translation gives CASSFSSAAQETQYF.

The chain combines TRBV27 with TRBJ2-5, with no clear D. The CDR3 loop spans 16 amino acids. V lost 5 bases, J lost 0 bases, and 16 bases lay in between. Germline V gene lookup returns CDR1 MNHEY and CDR2 SMNVEV (reference sequence). Here the CDR3 reads CASSPLGLSYQETQYF. DNA of the CDR3: TGTGCCAGCAGTCCGCTCGGTCTTTCCTACCAAGAGACCCAGTACTTC.